The clone carrying this T cell receptor (beta chain) was observed many times. What it binds is not known. The data were taken from a study of regulatory T cells in long-lasting Graves disease. Whole-study results and caveats: In persistent patients, shared public clonotypes (2,741) outnumbered those in new patients (around 1,000).

The CDR3 runs to 16 residues. Germline CDR1 LGHDT, CDR2 YNNKEL (reference sequence). V lost 0 bases and J lost 2; bases outside the gene matches: 3. With iRepertoire HTBI primers and Arm-PCR of CDR3 regions, TCR beta libraries were built. In TCRdb, the multiplex PCR reads were re-called with MiXCR into one record per CDR3 protein. The sample lists roughly 500,000 distinct CDR3 sequences; around 11% were seen once. As to time point: newly diagnosed GD, antithyroid drugs for less than 3 months. The authors made the TCR library using RNA they extracted from PBMCs. Each patient gave approximately 9.6 milliliters of EDTA-anticoagulated peripheral blood. These data are also associated with another study on T cells in Graves' hyperthyroidism and ophthalmopathy. Per that study: Most expanded thyroid clonotypes above 0.001 recurred in blood.

The source was peripheral blood mononuclear cells (PBMCs), collected at new diagnosis, from a patient treated with antithyroid drugs. The V gene is TRBV3-1, the J gene TRBJ2-1, with TRBD2 matching 8 bases. The source is a woman aged 25-40 years with Graves disease. Written as DNA, the CDR3 is TGTGCCAGCAGCCAAGACCAACTAGCGGCCTACAATGAGCAGTTCTTC. Protein product: CASSQDQLAAYNEQFF.